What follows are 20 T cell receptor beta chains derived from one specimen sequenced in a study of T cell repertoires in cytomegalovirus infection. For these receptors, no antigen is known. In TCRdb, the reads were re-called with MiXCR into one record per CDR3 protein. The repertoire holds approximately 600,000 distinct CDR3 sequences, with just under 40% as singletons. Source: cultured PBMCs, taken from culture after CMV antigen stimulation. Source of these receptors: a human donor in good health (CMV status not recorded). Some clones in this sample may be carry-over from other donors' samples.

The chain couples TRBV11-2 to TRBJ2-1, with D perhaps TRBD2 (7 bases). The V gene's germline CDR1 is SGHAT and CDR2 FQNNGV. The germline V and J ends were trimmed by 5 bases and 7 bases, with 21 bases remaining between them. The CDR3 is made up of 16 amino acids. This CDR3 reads CASSRVGGGTGNEQFF. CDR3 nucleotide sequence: TGTGCCAGCAGCCGCGTCGGCGGGGGCACTGGTAATGAGCAGTTCTTC. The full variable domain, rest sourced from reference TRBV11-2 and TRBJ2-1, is EAGVAQSPRYKIIEKRQSVAFWCNPISGHATLYWYQQILGQGPKLLIQFQNNGVVDDSQLPKDRFSAERLKGVDSTLKIQPAKLEDSAVYLCASSRVGGGTGNEQFFGPGTRLTVL.

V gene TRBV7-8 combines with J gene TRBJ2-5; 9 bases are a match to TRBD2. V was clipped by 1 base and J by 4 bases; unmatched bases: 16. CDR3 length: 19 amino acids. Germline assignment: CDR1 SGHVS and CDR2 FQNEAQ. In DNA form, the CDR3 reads TGTGCCAGCAGCTTAGTTAGCGGGTTTGGCGGGAGGGCCGGAGAGACCCAGTACTTC. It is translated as CASSLVSGFGGRAGETQYF.

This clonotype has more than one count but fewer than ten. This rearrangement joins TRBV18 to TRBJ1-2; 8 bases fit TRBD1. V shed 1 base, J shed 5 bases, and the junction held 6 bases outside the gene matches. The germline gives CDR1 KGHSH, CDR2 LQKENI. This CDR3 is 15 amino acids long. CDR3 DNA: TGTGCCAGCTCACCACTGACAGGGGCTGAGTATGGCTACACCTTC. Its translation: CASSPLTGAEYGYTF.

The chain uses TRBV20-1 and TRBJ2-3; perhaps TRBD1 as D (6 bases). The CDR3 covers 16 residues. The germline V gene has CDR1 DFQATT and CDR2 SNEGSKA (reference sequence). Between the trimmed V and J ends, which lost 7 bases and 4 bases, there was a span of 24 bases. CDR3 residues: CSGPNPWQGNADTQYF. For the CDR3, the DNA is TGCAGTGGCCCAAACCCATGGCAGGGGAACGCAGATACGCAGTATTTT.

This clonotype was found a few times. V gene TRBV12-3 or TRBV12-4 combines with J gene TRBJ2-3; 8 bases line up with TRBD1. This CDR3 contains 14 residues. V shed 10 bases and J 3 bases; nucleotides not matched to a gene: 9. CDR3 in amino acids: CATQPTGGTDTQYF. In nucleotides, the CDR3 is TGTGCCACACAACCTACAGGGGGGACAGATACGCAGTATTTT.

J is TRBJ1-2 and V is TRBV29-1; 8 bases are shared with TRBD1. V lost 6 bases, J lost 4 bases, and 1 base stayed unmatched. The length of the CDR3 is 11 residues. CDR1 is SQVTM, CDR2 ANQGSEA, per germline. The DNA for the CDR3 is TGCAGCGTCGGGACAGGCTATGGCTACACCTTC. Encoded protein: CSVGTGYGYTF.

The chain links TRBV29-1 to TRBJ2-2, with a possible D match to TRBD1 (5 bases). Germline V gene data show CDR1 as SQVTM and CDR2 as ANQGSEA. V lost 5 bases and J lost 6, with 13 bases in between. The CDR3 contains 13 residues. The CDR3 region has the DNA TGCAGCGTTTGGGGCCCTGTCTCCGGGGAGCTGTTTTTT. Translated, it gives CSVWGPVSGELFF.

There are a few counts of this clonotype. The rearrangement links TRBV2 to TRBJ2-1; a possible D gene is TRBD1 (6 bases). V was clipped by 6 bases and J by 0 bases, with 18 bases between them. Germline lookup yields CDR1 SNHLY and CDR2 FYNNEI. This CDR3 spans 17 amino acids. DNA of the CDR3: TGTGCCAGCAGGCGGAGTGGGGGCGGGCCCTCCTACAATGAGCAGTTCTTC. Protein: CASRRSGGGPSYNEQFF.

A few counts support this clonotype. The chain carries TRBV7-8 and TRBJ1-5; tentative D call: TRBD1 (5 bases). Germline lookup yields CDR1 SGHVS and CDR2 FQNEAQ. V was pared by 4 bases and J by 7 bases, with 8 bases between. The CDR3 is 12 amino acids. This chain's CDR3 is CASSSGPQPQHF. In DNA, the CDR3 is TGTGCCAGCAGCTCGGGACCGCAGCCCCAGCATTTT.

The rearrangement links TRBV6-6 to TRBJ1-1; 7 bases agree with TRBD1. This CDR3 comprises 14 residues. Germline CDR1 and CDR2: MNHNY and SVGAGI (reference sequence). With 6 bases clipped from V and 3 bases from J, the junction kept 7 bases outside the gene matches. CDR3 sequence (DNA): TGTGCCAGCAGCCGACAGGGTTATCACACTGAAGCTTTCTTT. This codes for CASSRQGYHTEAFF.

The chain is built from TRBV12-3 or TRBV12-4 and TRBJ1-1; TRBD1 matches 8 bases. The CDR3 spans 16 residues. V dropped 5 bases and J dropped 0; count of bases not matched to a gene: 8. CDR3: CASSRRQGLMNTEAFF. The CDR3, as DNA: TGTGCCAGCAGTCGTCGACAGGGGCTAATGAACACTGAAGCTTTCTTT.

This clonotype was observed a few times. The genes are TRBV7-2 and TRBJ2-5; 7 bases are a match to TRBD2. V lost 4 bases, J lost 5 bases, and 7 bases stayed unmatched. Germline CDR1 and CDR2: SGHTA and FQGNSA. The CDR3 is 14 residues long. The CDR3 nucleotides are TGTGCCAGCAGCTCGGGACTAAGTGGTGAGACCCAGTACTTC. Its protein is CASSSGLSGETQYF.

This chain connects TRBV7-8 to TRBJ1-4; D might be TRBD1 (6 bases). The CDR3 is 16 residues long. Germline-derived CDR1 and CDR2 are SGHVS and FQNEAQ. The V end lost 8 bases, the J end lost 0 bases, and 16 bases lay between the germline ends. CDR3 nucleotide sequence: TGTGCCAGCTTACGGGGGGCGAGGGCAACTAATGAAAAACTGTTTTTT. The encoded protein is CASLRGARATNEKLFF.

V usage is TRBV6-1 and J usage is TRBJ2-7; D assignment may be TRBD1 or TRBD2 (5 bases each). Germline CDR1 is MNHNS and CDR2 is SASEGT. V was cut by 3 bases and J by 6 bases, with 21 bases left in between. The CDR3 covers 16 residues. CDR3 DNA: TGTGCCAGCAGTGACGCCGGCGGGCAGGGCCACGGCGAGCAGTACTTC. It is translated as CASSDAGGQGHGEQYF.

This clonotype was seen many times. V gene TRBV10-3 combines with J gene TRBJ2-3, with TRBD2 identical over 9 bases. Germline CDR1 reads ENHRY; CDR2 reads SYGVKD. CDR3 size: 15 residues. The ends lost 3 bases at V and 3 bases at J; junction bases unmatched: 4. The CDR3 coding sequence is TGTGCCATCAGTGAAAGAGCGGGGGGAACAGATACGCAGTATTTT. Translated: CAISERAGGTDTQYF.

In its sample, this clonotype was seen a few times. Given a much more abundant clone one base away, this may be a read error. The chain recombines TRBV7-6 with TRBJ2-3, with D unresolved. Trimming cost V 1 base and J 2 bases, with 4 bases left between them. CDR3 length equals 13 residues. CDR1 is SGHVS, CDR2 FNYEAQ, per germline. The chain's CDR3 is CASSLEFTDTQYF. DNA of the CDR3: TGTGCCAGCAGCTTAGAATTCACAGATACGCAGTATTTT. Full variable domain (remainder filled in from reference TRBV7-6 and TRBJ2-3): GAGVSQSPRYKVTKRGQDVALRCDPISGHVSLYWYRQALGQGPEFLTYFNYEAQQDKSGLPNDRFSAERPEGSISTLTIQRTEQRDSAMYRCASSLEFTDTQYFGPGTRLTVL.

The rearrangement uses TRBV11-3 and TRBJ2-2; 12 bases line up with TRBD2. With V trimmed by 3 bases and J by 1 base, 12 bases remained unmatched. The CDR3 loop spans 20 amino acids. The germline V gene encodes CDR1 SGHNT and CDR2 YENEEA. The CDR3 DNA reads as TGTGCCAGCAGCTTGTGGACTAGCGGGAAAACCCGTATGAACACCGGGGAGCTGTTTTTT. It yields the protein CASSLWTSGKTRMNTGELFF.

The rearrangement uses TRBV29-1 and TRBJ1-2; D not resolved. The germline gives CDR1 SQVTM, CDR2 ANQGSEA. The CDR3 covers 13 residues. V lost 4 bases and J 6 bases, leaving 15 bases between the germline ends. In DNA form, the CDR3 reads TGCAGCGTTGTTCAGCGGTACGATAATGGCTACACCTTC. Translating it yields CSVVQRYDNGYTF.

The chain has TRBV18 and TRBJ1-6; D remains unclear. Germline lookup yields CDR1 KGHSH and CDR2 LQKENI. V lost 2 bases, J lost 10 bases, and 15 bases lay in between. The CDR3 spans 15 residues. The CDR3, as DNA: TGTGCCAGCTCACCATATCCGGGAATAGGATCACCCCTCCACTTT. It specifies CASSPYPGIGSPLHF.

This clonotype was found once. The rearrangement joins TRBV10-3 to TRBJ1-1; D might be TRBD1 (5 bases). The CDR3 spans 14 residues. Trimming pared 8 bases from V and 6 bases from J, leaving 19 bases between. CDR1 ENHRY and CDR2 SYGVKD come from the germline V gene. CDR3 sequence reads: CAIHTGAAGAEAFF. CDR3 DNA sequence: TGTGCCATCCACACCGGAGCCGCGGGGGCTGAAGCTTTCTTT.